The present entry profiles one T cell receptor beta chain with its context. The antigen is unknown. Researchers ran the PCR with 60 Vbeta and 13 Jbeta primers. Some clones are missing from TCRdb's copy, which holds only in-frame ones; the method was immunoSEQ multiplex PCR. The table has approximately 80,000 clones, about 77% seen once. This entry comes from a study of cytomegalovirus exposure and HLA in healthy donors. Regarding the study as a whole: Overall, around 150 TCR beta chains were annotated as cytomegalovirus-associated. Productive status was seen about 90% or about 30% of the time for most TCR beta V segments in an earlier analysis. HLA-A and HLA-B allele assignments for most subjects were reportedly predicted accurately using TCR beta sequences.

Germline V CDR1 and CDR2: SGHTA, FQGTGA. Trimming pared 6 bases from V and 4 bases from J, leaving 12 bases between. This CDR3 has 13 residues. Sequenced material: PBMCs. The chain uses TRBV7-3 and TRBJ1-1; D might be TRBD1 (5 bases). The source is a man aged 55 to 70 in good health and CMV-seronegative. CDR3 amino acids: CASSPQGTTEAFF. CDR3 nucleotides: TGTGCCAGCAGTCCGCAGGGTACCACTGAAGCTTTCTTT. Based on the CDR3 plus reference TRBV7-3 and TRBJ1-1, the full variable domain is GAGVSQTPSNKVTEKGKYVELRCDPISGHTALYWYRQSLGQGPEFLIYFQGTGAADDSGLPNDRFFAVRPEGSVSTLKIQRTERGDSAVYLCASSPQGTTEAFFGQGTRLTVV.